This T cell receptor (beta chain) was identified during a study of T cell responses to AZD1222 COVID-19 vaccine. Study-wide findings and caveats: Regions 160-218 and 743-854 held dominance among vaccine-associated CD4 TCRs, which spanned spike.

The data were produced by immunoSEQ multiplex PCR, yet TCRdb's version contains in-frame clones alone and is incomplete. The table includes around 190,000 clones, 85% to 90% detected once. On this clone: What it recognizes is unknown.

Looked up from germline, CDR1 is SGHRS and CDR2 is YFSETQ. The CDR3 is 15 residues long. V shed 3 bases and J 6 bases; nucleotides not matched to a gene: 10. This TCR derives from an adult who received the AZD1222 COVID-19 vaccine. Sequences were derived from peripheral blood, sampled 28 days after the second AZD1222 dose. The chain joins TRBV5-1 to TRBJ2-7, with 9 bases fitting TRBD1. The CDR3 DNA follows: TGCGCCAGCAGCTCCACGGGGACAGGGCTGGTCGAGCAGTACTTC. It translates to CASSSTGTGLVEQYF. The whole variable domain, remainder taken from reference TRBV5-1 and TRBJ2-7, is KAGVTQTPRYLIKTRGQQVTLSCSPISGHRSVSWYQQTPGQGLQFLFEYFSETQRNKGNFPGRFSGRQFSNSRSEMNVSTLELGDSALYLCASSSTGTGLVEQYFGPGTRLTVT.